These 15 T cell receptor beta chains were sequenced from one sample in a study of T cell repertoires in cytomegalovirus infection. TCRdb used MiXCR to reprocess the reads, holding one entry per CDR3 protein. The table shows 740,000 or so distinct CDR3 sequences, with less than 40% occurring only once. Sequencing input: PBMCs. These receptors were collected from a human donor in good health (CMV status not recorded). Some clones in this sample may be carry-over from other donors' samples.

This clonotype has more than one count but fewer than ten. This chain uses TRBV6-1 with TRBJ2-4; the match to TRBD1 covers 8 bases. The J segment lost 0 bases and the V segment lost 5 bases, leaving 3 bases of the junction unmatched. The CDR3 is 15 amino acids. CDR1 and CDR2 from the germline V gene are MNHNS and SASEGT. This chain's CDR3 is CASSPTGGAKNIQYF. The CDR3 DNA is TGTGCCAGCAGTCCTACAGGGGGAGCCAAAAACATTCAGTACTTC.

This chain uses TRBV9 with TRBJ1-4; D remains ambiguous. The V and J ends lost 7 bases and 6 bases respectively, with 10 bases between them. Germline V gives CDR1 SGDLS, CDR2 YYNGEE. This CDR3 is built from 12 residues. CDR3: CASAGLDEKLFF. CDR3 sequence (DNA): TGTGCCAGCGCCGGTCTGGATGAAAAACTGTTTTTT.

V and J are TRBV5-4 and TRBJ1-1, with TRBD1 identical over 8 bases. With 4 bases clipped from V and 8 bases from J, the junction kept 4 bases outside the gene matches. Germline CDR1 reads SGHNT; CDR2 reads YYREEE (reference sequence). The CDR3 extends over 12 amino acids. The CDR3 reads CASSGNRGEAFF. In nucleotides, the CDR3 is TGTGCCAGCAGCGGAAACAGGGGGGAAGCTTTCTTT.

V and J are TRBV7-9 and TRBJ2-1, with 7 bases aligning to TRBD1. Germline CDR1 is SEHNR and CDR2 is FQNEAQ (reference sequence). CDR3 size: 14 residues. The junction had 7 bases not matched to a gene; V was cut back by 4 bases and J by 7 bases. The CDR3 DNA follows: TGTGCCAGCAGCTGGACAGGACCAATTAATGAGCAGTTCTTC. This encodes CASSWTGPINEQFF.

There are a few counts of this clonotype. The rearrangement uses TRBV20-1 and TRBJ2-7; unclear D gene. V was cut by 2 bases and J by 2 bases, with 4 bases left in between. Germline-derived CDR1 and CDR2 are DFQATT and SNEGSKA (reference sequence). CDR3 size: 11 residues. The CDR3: CSARITYEQYF. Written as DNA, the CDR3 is TGCAGTGCTAGAATTACCTACGAGCAGTACTTC.

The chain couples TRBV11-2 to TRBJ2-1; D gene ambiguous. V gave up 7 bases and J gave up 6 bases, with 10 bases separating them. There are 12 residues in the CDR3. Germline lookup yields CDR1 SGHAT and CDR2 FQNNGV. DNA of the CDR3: TGTGCCAGCACAACTTCCATCAATGAGCAGTTCTTC. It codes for CASTTSINEQFF.

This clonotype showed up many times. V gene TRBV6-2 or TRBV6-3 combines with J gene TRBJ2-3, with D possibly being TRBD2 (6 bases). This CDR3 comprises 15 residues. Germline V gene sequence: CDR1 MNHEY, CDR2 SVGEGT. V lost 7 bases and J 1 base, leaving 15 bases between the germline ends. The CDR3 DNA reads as TGTGCCAGCATTACCGGGGGAATAGGCACAGATACGCAGTATTTT. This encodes CASITGGIGTDTQYF.

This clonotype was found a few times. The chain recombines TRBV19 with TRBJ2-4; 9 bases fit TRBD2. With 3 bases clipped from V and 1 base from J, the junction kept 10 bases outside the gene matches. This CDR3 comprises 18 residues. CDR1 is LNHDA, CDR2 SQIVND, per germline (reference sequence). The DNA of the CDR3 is TGTGCCAGTAGTATGGGTCAGACTAGCGGCTCGGCCAAAAACATTCAGTACTTC. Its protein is CASSMGQTSGSAKNIQYF. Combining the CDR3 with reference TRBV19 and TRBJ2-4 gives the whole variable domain DGGITQSPKYLFRKEGQNVTLSCEQNLNHDAMYWYRQDPGQGLRLIYYSQIVNDFQKGDIAEGYSVSREKKESFPLTVTSAQKNPTAFYLCASSMGQTSGSAKNIQYFGAGTRLSVL.

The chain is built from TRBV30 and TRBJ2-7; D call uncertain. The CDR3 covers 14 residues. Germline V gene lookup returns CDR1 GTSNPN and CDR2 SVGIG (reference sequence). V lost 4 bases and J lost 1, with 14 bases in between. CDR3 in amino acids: CAWTLAAGSYEQYF. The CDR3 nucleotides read TGTGCCTGGACTTTAGCCGCTGGATCCTACGAGCAGTACTTC.

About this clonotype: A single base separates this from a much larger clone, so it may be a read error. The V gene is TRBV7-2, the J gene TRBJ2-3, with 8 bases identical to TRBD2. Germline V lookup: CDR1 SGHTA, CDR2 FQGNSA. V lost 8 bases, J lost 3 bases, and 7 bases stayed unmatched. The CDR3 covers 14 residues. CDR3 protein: CASLRGDITDTQYF. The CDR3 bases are TGTGCCAGCCTGCGGGGGGACATAACAGATACGCAGTATTTT.

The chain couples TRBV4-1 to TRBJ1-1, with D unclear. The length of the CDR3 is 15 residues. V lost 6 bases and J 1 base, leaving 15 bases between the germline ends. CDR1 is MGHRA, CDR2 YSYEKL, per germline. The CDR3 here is CASRYWTDQNTEAFF. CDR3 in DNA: TGCGCCAGCAGGTACTGGACCGATCAGAACACTGAAGCTTTCTTT.

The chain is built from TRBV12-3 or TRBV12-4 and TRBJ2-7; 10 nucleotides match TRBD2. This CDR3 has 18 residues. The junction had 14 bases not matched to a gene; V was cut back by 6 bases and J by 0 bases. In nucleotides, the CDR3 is TGTGCCAGCAGCAAGCTAGCGGGAGTGGGGGGGACCTCCTACGAGCAGTACTTC. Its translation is CASSKLAGVGGTSYEQYF.

The CDR3 coding sequence is TGCAGCGTTAGTAATTGGGACACCCGTTCCTACGAGCAGTACTTC. Translating it yields CSVSNWDTRSYEQYF. The genes are TRBV29-1 and TRBJ2-7, with D possibly matching TRBD1 (6 bases). Germline V CDR1 and CDR2: SQVTM, ANQGSEA. Trimming removed 5 bases at V and 1 base at J, with 18 bases between. The length of the CDR3 is 15 residues.

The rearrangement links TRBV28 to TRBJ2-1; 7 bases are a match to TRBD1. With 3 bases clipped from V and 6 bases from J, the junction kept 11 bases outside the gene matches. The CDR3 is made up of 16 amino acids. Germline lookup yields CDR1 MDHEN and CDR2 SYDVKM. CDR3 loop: CASSLTQGLGGNEQFF. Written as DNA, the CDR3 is TGTGCCAGCAGTTTGACACAGGGGCTCGGCGGCAATGAGCAGTTCTTC.

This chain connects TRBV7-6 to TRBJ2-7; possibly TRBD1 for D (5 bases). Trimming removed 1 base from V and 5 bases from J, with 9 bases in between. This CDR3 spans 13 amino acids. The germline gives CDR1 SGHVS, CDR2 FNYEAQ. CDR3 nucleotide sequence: TGTGCCAGCAGCTTAGAGGCAGGGCACGAGCAGTACTTC. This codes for CASSLEAGHEQYF.